The 31 T cell receptor beta chains reported below all come from one sample, sequenced in a study of blood T cell repertoires in COVID-19. Sequencing used immunoSEQ multiplex PCR; TCRdb keeps in-frame clones, though not all of them. The table has fewer than 300,000 clones, approximately 81% seen once; the top ten hold 2% to 3%. Sequenced material: PBMCs or T cells enriched from blood (not recorded which). The source is a woman in her 50s who had recovered from COVID-19.

CDR3 protein: CASTLNEKLFF. CDR3 DNA sequence: TGTGCCAGCACCCTTAATGAAAAACTGTTTTTT. The chain links TRBV6-5 to TRBJ1-4; D gene unclear. Per the germline V gene, CDR1 is MNHEY and CDR2 is SVGAGI. Trimming left V 7 bases short and J 4 bases short, with 4 bases between. The CDR3 is 11 residues long.

The chain combines TRBV30 with TRBJ1-5, with 9 bases identical to TRBD1. The germline gives CDR1 GTSNPN, CDR2 SVGIG (reference sequence). The CDR3 contains 14 residues. V shed 5 bases, J shed 6 bases, and the junction held 8 bases outside the gene matches. Here the CDR3 reads CAWGRDRVVQPQHF. In DNA, the CDR3 is TGTGCCTGGGGCCGGGACAGGGTAGTTCAGCCCCAGCATTTT.

The gene calls are TRBV11-2 and TRBJ2-5, with TRBD2 matching over 9 bases. Germline V gives CDR1 SGHAT, CDR2 FQNNGV. There are 16 residues in the CDR3. The V and J ends lost 5 bases and 5 bases, in that order; junction bases with no gene match: 12. In DNA, the CDR3 is TGTGCCAGCAGCCTCAGGGCTAGCGGGGTTTTCGAGACCCAGTACTTC. Its translation is CASSLRASGVFETQYF.

The V gene is TRBV3-1 (or the pseudogene TRBV3-2), the J gene TRBJ2-2; D not certain. CDR3 length equals 16 residues. V was cut by 0 bases and J by 3 bases, with 11 bases left in between. In germline, CDR1 is LGHDT, CDR2 YNNKEL (reference sequence). DNA for the CDR3: TGTGCCAGCAGCCAAGATATAAGCGTCGACACCGGGGAGCTGTTTTTT. This encodes CASSQDISVDTGELFF.

The gene calls are TRBV24-1 and TRBJ1-2; 9 bases agree with TRBD1. J gave up 7 bases and V 3 bases, and 8 bases lay outside the gene matches. Germline-derived CDR1 and CDR2 are KGHDR and SFDVKD. The CDR3 runs 15 residues. CDR3 bases: TGTGCCACCAGTGATATACGACAGGGGGTTGGTGGCTACACCTTC. Translating gives CATSDIRQGVGGYTF.

This chain joins TRBV5-1 and TRBJ2-3; a possible D gene is TRBD2 (6 bases). Deletions cut 0 bases from V and 3 bases from J, with 14 bases between. Germline-derived CDR1 and CDR2 are SGHRS and YFSETQ. This CDR3 is 16 amino acids long. In DNA form, the CDR3 reads TGCGCCAGCAGCTTGGGTTACGGGGGAAGGACAGATACGCAGTATTTT. Its translation: CASSLGYGGRTDTQYF. The full variable domain, rest sourced from reference TRBV5-1 and TRBJ2-3, is KAGVTQTPRYLIKTRGQQVTLSCSPISGHRSVSWYQQTPGQGLQFLFEYFSETQRNKGNFPGRFSGRQFSNSRSEMNVSTLELGDSALYLCASSLGYGGRTDTQYFGPGTRLTVL.

The chain is built from TRBV18 and TRBJ1-1; D may be TRBD1 (5 bases). From germline, CDR1 is KGHSH and CDR2 LQKENI. The germline V and J ends were trimmed by 1 base and 4 bases, with 19 bases remaining between them. The CDR3 sequence is 17 residues long. CDR3 coding DNA: TGTGCCAGCTCACCACGGGAAACAATCGGGGGGATCACTGAAGCTTTCTTT. Amino acids: CASSPRETIGGITEAFF. Full variable domain (outside the CDR3, taken from reference TRBV18 and TRBJ1-1): NAGVMQNPRHLVRRRGQEARLRCSPMKGHSHVYWYRQLPEEGLKFMVYLQKENIIDESGMPKERFSAEFPKEGPSILRIQQVVRGDSAAYFCASSPRETIGGITEAFFGQGTRLTVV.

The chain couples TRBV7-2 to TRBJ1-2; 10 bases are a match to TRBD1. The length of the CDR3 is 16 residues. The trim removed 4 bases at V and 1 base at J, leaving 6 bases unmatched. The germline V gene encodes CDR1 SGHTA and CDR2 FQGNSA. In nucleotides, the CDR3 is TGTGCCAGCAGCTCCAGACAGGGGGCTCTTAACTATGGCTACACCTTC. Its protein is CASSSRQGALNYGYTF.

The chain carries TRBV7-2 and TRBJ1-2; possible D gene TRBD1, 5 bases. V was shortened by 4 bases and J by 4 bases, with 10 bases between the two germline ends. The V gene's germline CDR1 is SGHTA and CDR2 FQGNSA. The CDR3 runs to 13 residues. The CDR3 DNA is TGTGCCAGCAGCTCAGGGTCAGGCTATGGCTACACCTTC. Amino acids: CASSSGSGYGYTF.

The chain combines TRBV4-1 with TRBJ2-2; 7 nucleotides match TRBD2. With 1 base clipped from V and 6 bases from J, the junction kept 14 bases outside the gene matches. CDR1 MGHRA and CDR2 YSYEKL come from the germline V gene. This CDR3 has 18 amino acids. In DNA form, the CDR3 reads TGCGCCAGCAGCCAAGTGGGGACGGGGGGTTACCAGTCCGGGGAGCTGTTTTTT. It is translated as CASSQVGTGGYQSGELFF.

This chain links TRBV5-4 with TRBJ1-2; tentative D call: TRBD1 (6 bases). CDR1 and CDR2 (germline): SGHNT, YYREEE (reference sequence). V gave up 2 bases and J gave up 4 bases, with 12 bases separating them. This CDR3 comprises 14 residues. In DNA, the CDR3 is TGTGCCAGCAGCTTCCGAGGGGGGGGCTATGGCTACACCTTC. Translating it yields CASSFRGGGYGYTF.

The V call is TRBV5-1, the J call TRBJ2-3; D possibly corresponds to TRBD2 (5 bases). The V end was cut by 0 bases, the J end by 2 bases, with 10 bases between. This CDR3 contains 15 residues. CDR1 and CDR2 from the germline V gene are SGHRS and YFSETQ. CDR3 DNA sequence: TGCGCCAGCAGCTTGGACGGGGATTTCACAGATACGCAGTATTTT. This gives the protein CASSLDGDFTDTQYF.

The V and J genes are TRBV9 and TRBJ2-3; tentative D call: TRBD2 (5 bases). Germline assignment: CDR1 SGDLS and CDR2 YYNGEE. Trimming removed 7 bases from V and 4 bases from J, with 7 bases in between. The CDR3 runs 11 residues. DNA for the CDR3: TGTGCCAGCGGGGAGTCAGATACGCAGTATTTT. It translates to CASGESDTQYF.

The chain joins TRBV27 to TRBJ2-1; D possibly corresponds to TRBD2 (5 bases). Germline V gene lookup returns CDR1 MNHEY and CDR2 SMNVEV (reference sequence). This CDR3 has 15 residues. V was clipped by 3 bases and J by 7 bases, with 16 bases between them. The CDR3 DNA follows: TGTGCCAGCAGTTTTTCCGGGTGGAGGAGGAATGAGCAGTTCTTC. Amino acids: CASSFSGWRRNEQFF.

The V gene is TRBV7-3, the J gene TRBJ2-1; D call uncertain. The length of the CDR3 is 13 residues. V gave up 3 bases and J gave up 5 bases, with 8 bases separating them. CDR1 is SGHTA and CDR2 is FQGTGA in the germline V gene. The CDR3 coding sequence is TGTGCCAGCAGCTTCTTCGTCGACAATGAGCAGTTCTTC. As protein: CASSFFVDNEQFF.

The genes are TRBV19 and TRBJ1-2, with unresolved D. CDR3 length: 12 residues. V lost 4 bases and J lost 10, with 13 bases in between. The germline V gene has CDR1 LNHDA and CDR2 SQIVND (reference sequence). The CDR3 loop is CASSRAERSYTF. In nucleotides, the CDR3 is TGTGCCAGTAGTAGGGCTGAAAGATCCTACACCTTC. Using reference TRBV19 and TRBJ1-2 for the parts outside the CDR3, the full variable domain is DGGITQSPKYLFRKEGQNVTLSCEQNLNHDAMYWYRQDPGQGLRLIYYSQIVNDFQKGDIAEGYSVSREKKESFPLTVTSAQKNPTAFYLCASSRAERSYTFGSGTRLTVV.

The rearrangement joins TRBV27 to TRBJ2-2; D is unresolved. Germline V lookup: CDR1 MNHEY, CDR2 SMNVEV (reference sequence). With 1 base removed from V and 5 bases from J, the gap between germline ends came to 14 bases. The length of the CDR3 is 16 residues. For the CDR3, the DNA is TGTGCCAGCAGTTTATTAGCTAGAATCGGGACCGGGGAGCTGTTTTTT. Encoded protein: CASSLLARIGTGELFF.

The V call is TRBV6-4, the J call TRBJ2-1; TRBD2 matches at 10 bases. CDR1 and CDR2 (germline): MRHNA, SNTAGT. V shed 3 bases, J shed 8 bases, and the junction held 16 bases outside the gene matches. The CDR3 runs 18 residues. CDR3 loop: CASSDPLVSSGREDEQFF. CDR3 bases: TGTGCCAGCAGTGATCCCCTTGTGTCTAGCGGGAGAGAGGATGAGCAGTTCTTC.

The rearrangement links TRBV9 to TRBJ1-2; D might be TRBD1 (5 bases). CDR1 is SGDLS, CDR2 YYNGEE, per germline. Trimming took off 1 base at V and 4 bases at J, with 8 bases between the two ends. This CDR3 comprises 13 residues. CDR3: CASSVPGIYGYTF. CDR3 bases: TGTGCCAGCAGCGTACCAGGGATCTATGGCTACACCTTC. Supplemented by reference TRBV9 and TRBJ1-2, the full variable domain reads DSGVTQTPKHLITATGQRVTLRCSPRSGDLSVYWYQQSLDQGLQFLIQYYNGEERAKGNILERFSAQQFPDLHSELNLSSLELGDSALYFCASSVPGIYGYTFGSGTRLTVV.

Many counts were recorded for this clone. The genes are TRBV10-3 and TRBJ1-2; tentatively, D is TRBD1 (5 bases). V was shortened by 5 bases and J by 4 bases, with 14 bases between the two germline ends. There are 14 residues in the CDR3. Germline lookup yields CDR1 ENHRY and CDR2 SYGVKD. The DNA of the CDR3 is TGTGCCATCAGTTCCCCGGGACTCGTCTATGGCTACACCTTC. The encoded protein is CAISSPGLVYGYTF.

The chain recombines TRBV30 with TRBJ2-5; possible D gene TRBD2, 6 bases. In germline, CDR1 is GTSNPN, CDR2 SVGIG (reference sequence). The CDR3 is 12 amino acids. V was cut by 4 bases and J by 4 bases, with 10 bases left in between. The CDR3 coding sequence is TGTGCCTGGAACCAGGGAGGAGAGACCCAGTACTTC. Amino acids: CAWNQGGETQYF.

This chain connects TRBV29-1 to TRBJ1-1; tentative D call: TRBD1 (6 bases). Trimming pared 7 bases from V and 0 bases from J, leaving 15 bases between. This CDR3 region has 14 residues. The germline V gene encodes CDR1 SQVTM and CDR2 ANQGSEA. The CDR3 sequence is CSANDGQLNTEAFF. CDR3 sequence (DNA): TGCAGCGCGAATGACGGACAGTTGAACACTGAAGCTTTCTTT.

Written as DNA, the CDR3 is TGTGCCAGCAGCGTGGATAGCGAAGATACGCAGTATTTT. Its translation: CASSVDSEDTQYF. This chain uses TRBV5-4 with TRBJ2-3; possibly TRBD2 for D (5 bases). Per the germline V gene, CDR1 is SGHNT and CDR2 is YYREEE (reference sequence). Trimming left V 4 bases short and J 5 bases short, with 11 bases between. CDR3 length: 13 amino acids. Based on the CDR3 plus reference TRBV5-4 and TRBJ2-3, the full variable domain is ETGVTQSPTHLIKTRGQQVTLRCSSQSGHNTVSWYQQALGQGPQFIFQYYREEENGRGNFPPRFSGLQFPNYSSELNVNALELDDSALYLCASSVDSEDTQYFGPGTRLTVL.

The V gene is TRBV28, the J gene TRBJ1-5; D not resolved. The V end was cut by 6 bases, the J end by 5 bases, with 11 bases between. Germline CDR1 is MDHEN and CDR2 is SYDVKM. CDR3 length equals 13 residues. CDR3 DNA: TGTGCCAGCAGGTCCGGTATTTATCAGCCCCAGCATTTT. It is translated as CASRSGIYQPQHF.

In its sample, this clone was seen once. One end of the junction is discordant with germline, which a read error may explain. This chain uses TRBV7-2 with TRBJ2-7; 11 bases fit TRBD2. This CDR3 is built from 14 residues. Germline loops: CDR1 SGHTA, CDR2 FQGNSA. The CDR3 nucleotides read TGTGCCAGCAGTCCGGGACTAGCGGCCAACCTCCCCGACTTC. As protein: CASSPGLAANLPDF.

The chain links TRBV10-3 to TRBJ2-1; 8 positions match TRBD2. CDR3 length: 15 amino acids. Unmatched junction bases numbered 2, after V lost 0 bases and J lost 4 bases. Germline loops: CDR1 ENHRY, CDR2 SYGVKD. CDR3 nucleotides: TGTGCCATCAGTGAGTCCGCGGGGGGTTACAATGAGCAGTTCTTC. Amino acids: CAISESAGGYNEQFF.

The chain recombines TRBV4-1 with TRBJ2-7; TRBD2 might be the D (6 bases). This CDR3 spans 14 amino acids. The ends were cut back, 0 bases at V and 5 bases at J, with 11 bases in the middle. Germline lookup yields CDR1 MGHRA and CDR2 YSYEKL. CDR3: CASSQEGGRNEQYF. CDR3 nucleotides: TGCGCCAGCAGCCAAGAAGGAGGGAGGAACGAGCAGTACTTC.

The chain recombines TRBV2 with TRBJ1-5; possibly TRBD1 for D (5 bases). CDR1 is SNHLY and CDR2 is FYNNEI in the germline V gene. The V end lost 2 bases, the J end lost 7 bases, and 12 bases lay between the germline ends. The CDR3 loop spans 14 amino acids. The CDR3 spells CASSERQGGQPQHF. CDR3 nucleotide sequence: TGTGCCAGCAGTGAAAGGCAGGGTGGCCAGCCCCAGCATTTT. Based on the CDR3 plus reference TRBV2 and TRBJ1-5, the full variable domain is EPEVTQTPSHQVTQMGQEVILRCVPISNHLYFYWYRQILGQKVEFLVSFYNNEISEKSEIFDDQFSVERPDGSNFTLKIRSTKLEDSAMYFCASSERQGGQPQHFGDGTRLSIL.

This clone was detected only once. The rearrangement uses TRBV5-5 and TRBJ2-3; TRBD2 matches 15 bases. V lost 6 bases, J lost 4 bases, and 12 bases stayed unmatched. There are 18 residues in the CDR3. Germline values: CDR1 SGHKS, CDR2 YYEKEE (reference sequence). This chain's CDR3 is CASTLGLAGGSRADTQYF. The CDR3 coding sequence is TGTGCCAGCACCCTCGGACTAGCGGGAGGGAGTAGGGCAGATACGCAGTATTTT.

This rearrangement joins TRBV5-5 to TRBJ1-4, with a possible D match to TRBD1 (5 bases). This CDR3 is 18 amino acids long. Germline assignment: CDR1 SGHKS and CDR2 YYEKEE (reference sequence). V was cut by 1 base and J by 0 bases, with 16 bases left in between. The CDR3 coding sequence is TGTGCCAGCAGCTTGATTCGTAGGGGCTTTGCAACTAATGAAAAACTGTTTTTT. Its protein product is CASSLIRRGFATNEKLFF. The variable domain in full, with the rest retrieved from reference TRBV5-5 and TRBJ1-4, is DAGVTQSPTHLIKTRGQQVTLRCSPISGHKSVSWYQQVLGQGPQFIFQYYEKEERGRGNFPDRFSARQFPNYSSELNVNALLLGDSALYLCASSLIRRGFATNEKLFFGSGTQLSVL.

The rearrangement joins TRBV19 to TRBJ1-4, with D perhaps TRBD1 (5 bases). Trimming took off 8 bases at V and 8 bases at J, with 21 bases between the two ends. The V gene's germline CDR1 is LNHDA and CDR2 SQIVND (reference sequence). The length of the CDR3 is 15 residues. The CDR3 nucleotides read TGTGCCAGTGCAGCGCGGCAGGGCGGCCGGGAAAAACTGTTTTTT. Its translation is CASAARQGGREKLFF.